A single sample gave rise to the 13 T cell receptor beta chains below, sequenced in a study of T cell responses to AZD1222 COVID-19 vaccine. Sequencing was performed with immunoSEQ multiplex PCR; in TCRdb, only in-frame clones are kept and a portion is missing. The sample holds about 150,000 clones, about nine tenths seen once. Sequenced material: peripheral blood, taken on day 0 of AZD1222 vaccination. The receptors come from an adult in good health.

The rearrangement joins TRBV11-2 to TRBJ1-5, with D unresolved. The CDR3 runs 14 residues. Germline V lookup: CDR1 SGHAT, CDR2 FQNNGV. The ends were cut back, 1 base at V and 5 bases at J, with 9 bases in the middle. The CDR3 loop is CASSLAPGYQPQHF. The CDR3 region has the DNA TGTGCCAGCAGCTTAGCCCCGGGGTATCAGCCCCAGCATTTT.

This clone was recorded once. The rearrangement uses TRBV2 and TRBJ2-2, with a tentative D call TRBD1 (5 bases). V gave up 3 bases and J gave up 8 bases, with 13 bases separating them. The CDR3 totals 14 residues. Germline CDR1 SNHLY, CDR2 FYNNEI. The CDR3 sequence: CASSDVRVKGELFF. As DNA, the CDR3 is TGTGCCAGCAGTGACGTCAGGGTCAAGGGGGAGCTGTTTTTT.

The V gene is TRBV11-2, the J gene TRBJ2-4; tentative D call: TRBD1 (6 bases). The CDR3 runs to 15 residues. Germline V CDR1 and CDR2: SGHAT, FQNNGV. V was trimmed by 0 bases and J by 7 bases, leaving 13 bases between them. CDR3 amino acids: CASSLEPGVGNIQYF. CDR3 nucleotide sequence: TGTGCCAGCAGCTTAGAGCCAGGGGTTGGTAACATTCAGTACTTC.

The J gene is TRBJ1-2, the V gene TRBV24-1; D is perhaps TRBD1 (5 bases). This CDR3 is 12 amino acids long. Trimming took off 5 bases at V and 8 bases at J, with 11 bases between the two ends. The germline CDR1 and CDR2 sequences are KGHDR and SFDVKD. DNA for the CDR3: TGTGCCACCAGTGCCGGGTGGGGGGGCTACACCTTC. The encoded protein is CATSAGWGGYTF.

The CDR3 nucleotides are TGTGCCACCGCAACAGGGGAGGTTGGAGAGACCCAGTACTTC. Its translation is CATATGEVGETQYF. The rearrangement joins TRBV13 to TRBJ2-5; D may be TRBD1 (7 bases). Germline V gives CDR1 PRHDT, CDR2 FYEKMQ (reference sequence). V dropped 10 bases and J dropped 4 bases, with 19 bases sitting between them. The CDR3 has 14 amino acids.

The chain is built from TRBV7-3 and TRBJ1-2; weak D call: TRBD1 (5 bases). V lost 5 bases and J 4 bases, leaving 11 bases between the germline ends. Germline V gives CDR1 SGHTA, CDR2 FQGTGA. The CDR3 is 13 amino acids. The DNA for the CDR3 is TGTGCCAGCAGCCTCAGGGTAGGCTATGGCTACACCTTC. As protein: CASSLRVGYGYTF.

The chain combines TRBV4-1 with TRBJ1-2, with 9 positions matching TRBD1. With V trimmed by 4 bases and J by 3 bases, 6 bases remained unmatched. The CDR3 length is 15 residues. Germline V gives CDR1 MGHRA, CDR2 YSYEKL. CDR3 coding DNA: TGCGCCAGCAGCCCCCTGGGACAGGGCGACTATGGCTACACCTTC. It yields the protein CASSPLGQGDYGYTF.

The genes are TRBV6-5 and TRBJ2-7, with unresolved D. The ends were cut back, 0 bases at V and 6 bases at J, with 9 bases in the middle. From germline, CDR1 is MNHEY and CDR2 SVGAGI. This CDR3 comprises 13 residues. CDR3 nucleotides: TGTGCCAGCAGTTACTCGACCGGGTCCGAGCAGTACTTC. It translates to CASSYSTGSEQYF.

The rearrangement links TRBV3-1 (or the pseudogene TRBV3-2) to TRBJ2-7; D ambiguous. Trimming stripped 1 base from V and 4 bases from J, with 11 bases between. CDR3 length: 14 residues. CDR1 LGHDT and CDR2 YNNKEL come from the germline V gene (reference sequence). The CDR3 nucleotides read TGTGCCAGCAGCCAAGGGTCTGCGGTATACGAGCAGTACTTC. Translating it yields CASSQGSAVYEQYF.

The chain couples TRBV3-1 (or the pseudogene TRBV3-2) to TRBJ2-7, with D perhaps matching TRBD2 (5 bases). V was shortened by 4 bases and J by 3 bases, with 19 bases between the two germline ends. CDR3 length: 16 residues. Germline loops: CDR1 LGHDT, CDR2 YNNKEL (reference sequence). CDR3 DNA sequence: TGTGCCAGCAGCCGCCTCGGGTCAGTCGGACTCTACGAGCAGTACTTC. Translating gives CASSRLGSVGLYEQYF.

The chain is built from TRBV7-9 and TRBJ1-1, with D tentatively TRBD1 (6 bases). Trimming took off 4 bases at V and 4 bases at J, with 19 bases between the two ends. The CDR3 loop spans 16 amino acids. Germline V gene data show CDR1 as SEHNR and CDR2 as FQNEAQ (reference sequence). The CDR3 protein is CASSSGSRGISTEAFF. CDR3 coding DNA: TGTGCCAGCAGCTCCGGTAGCAGGGGAATTTCCACTGAAGCTTTCTTT.

V usage is TRBV13 and J usage is TRBJ2-1; TRBD1 agrees at 7 bases. The CDR3 length is 15 residues. Losses at the gene ends were 1 base for V and 7 bases for J; bases not matched to a gene: 7. Germline CDR1 and CDR2: PRHDT and FYEKMQ (reference sequence). CDR3 bases: TGTGCCAGCAGCTTAGAGGGACAGCGGTGGAATGAGCAGTTCTTC. Its protein product is CASSLEGQRWNEQFF.

The CDR3, as DNA: TGTGCCTGGAGTGTAATAATGGGGACTCGCTATGGCTACACCTTC. Translation: CAWSVIMGTRYGYTF. The chain has TRBV30 and TRBJ1-2; D might be TRBD1 (5 bases). Germline CDR1 GTSNPN, CDR2 SVGIG (reference sequence). CDR3 length equals 15 residues. V was pared by 0 bases and J by 4 bases, with 15 bases between.